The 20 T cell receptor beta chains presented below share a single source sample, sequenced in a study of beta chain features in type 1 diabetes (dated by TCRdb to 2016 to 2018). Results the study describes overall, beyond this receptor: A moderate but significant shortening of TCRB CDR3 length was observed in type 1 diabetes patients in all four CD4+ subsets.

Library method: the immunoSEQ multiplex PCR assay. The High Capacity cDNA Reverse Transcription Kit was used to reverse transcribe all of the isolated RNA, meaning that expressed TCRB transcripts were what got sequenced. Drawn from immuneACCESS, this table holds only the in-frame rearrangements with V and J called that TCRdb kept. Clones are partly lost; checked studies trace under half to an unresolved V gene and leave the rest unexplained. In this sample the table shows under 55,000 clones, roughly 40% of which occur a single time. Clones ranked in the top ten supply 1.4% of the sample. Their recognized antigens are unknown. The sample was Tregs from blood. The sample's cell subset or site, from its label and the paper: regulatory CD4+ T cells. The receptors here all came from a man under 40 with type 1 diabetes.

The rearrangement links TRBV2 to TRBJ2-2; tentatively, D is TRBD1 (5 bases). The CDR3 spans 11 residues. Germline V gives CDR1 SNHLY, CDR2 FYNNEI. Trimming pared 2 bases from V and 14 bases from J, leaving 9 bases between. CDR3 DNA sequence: TGTGCCAGCAGTGAAAGGGGCCGCCTGTTTTTT. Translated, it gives CASSERGRLFF.

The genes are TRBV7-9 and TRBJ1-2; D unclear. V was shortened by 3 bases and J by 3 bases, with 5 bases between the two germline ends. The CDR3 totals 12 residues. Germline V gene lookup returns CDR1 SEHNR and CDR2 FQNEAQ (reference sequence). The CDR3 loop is CASSFQDYGYTF. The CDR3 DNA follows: TGTGCCAGCAGCTTTCAGGACTATGGCTACACCTTC.

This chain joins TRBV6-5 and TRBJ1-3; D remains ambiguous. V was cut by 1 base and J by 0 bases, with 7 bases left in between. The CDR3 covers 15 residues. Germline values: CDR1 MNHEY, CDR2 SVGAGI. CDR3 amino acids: CASSYFPSSGNTIYF. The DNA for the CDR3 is TGTGCCAGCAGTTACTTCCCCAGCTCTGGAAACACCATATATTTT.

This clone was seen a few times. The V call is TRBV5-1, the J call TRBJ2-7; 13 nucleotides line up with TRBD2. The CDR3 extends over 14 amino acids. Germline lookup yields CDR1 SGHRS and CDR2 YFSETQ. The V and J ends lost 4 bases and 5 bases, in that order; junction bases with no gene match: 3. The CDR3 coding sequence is TGCGCCAGCAGCCGCGGACTAGCGGGAGACGAGCAGTACTTC. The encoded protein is CASSRGLAGDEQYF.

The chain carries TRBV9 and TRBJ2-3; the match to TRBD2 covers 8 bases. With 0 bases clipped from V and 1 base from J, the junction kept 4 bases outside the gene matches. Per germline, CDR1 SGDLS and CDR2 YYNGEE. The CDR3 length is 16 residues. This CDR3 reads CASSVGGTRGTDTQYF. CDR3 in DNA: TGTGCCAGCAGCGTAGGAGGGACTAGGGGCACAGATACGCAGTATTTT.

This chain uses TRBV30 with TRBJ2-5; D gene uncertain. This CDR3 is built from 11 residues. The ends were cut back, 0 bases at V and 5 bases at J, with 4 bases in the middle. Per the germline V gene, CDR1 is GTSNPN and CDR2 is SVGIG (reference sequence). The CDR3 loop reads CAWSVQETQYF. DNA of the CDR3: TGTGCCTGGAGTGTACAGGAGACCCAGTACTTC.

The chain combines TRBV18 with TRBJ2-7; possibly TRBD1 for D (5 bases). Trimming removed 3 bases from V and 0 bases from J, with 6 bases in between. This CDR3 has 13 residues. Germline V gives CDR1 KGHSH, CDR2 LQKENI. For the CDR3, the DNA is TGTGCCAGCTCACCGACAGTCTCCTACGAGCAGTACTTC. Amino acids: CASSPTVSYEQYF.

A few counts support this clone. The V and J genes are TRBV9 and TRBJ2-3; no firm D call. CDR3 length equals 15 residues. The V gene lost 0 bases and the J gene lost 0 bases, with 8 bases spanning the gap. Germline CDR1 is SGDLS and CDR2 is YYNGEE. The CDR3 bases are TGTGCCAGCAGCGTAGGCGGATCTAGCACAGATACGCAGTATTTT. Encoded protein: CASSVGGSSTDTQYF.

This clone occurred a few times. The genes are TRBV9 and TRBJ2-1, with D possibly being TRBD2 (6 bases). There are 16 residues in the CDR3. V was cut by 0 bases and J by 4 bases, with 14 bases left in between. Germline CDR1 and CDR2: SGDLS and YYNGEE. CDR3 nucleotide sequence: TGTGCCAGCAGCGTAGGGGTAGCGGATGGTTACAATGAGCAGTTCTTC. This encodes CASSVGVADGYNEQFF.

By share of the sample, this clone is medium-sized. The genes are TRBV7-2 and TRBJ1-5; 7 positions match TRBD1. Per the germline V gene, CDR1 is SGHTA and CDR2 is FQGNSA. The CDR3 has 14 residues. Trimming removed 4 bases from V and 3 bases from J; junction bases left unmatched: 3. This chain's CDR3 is CASSSQGSNQPQHF. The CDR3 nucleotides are TGTGCCAGCAGCTCACAGGGGTCCAATCAGCCCCAGCATTTT.

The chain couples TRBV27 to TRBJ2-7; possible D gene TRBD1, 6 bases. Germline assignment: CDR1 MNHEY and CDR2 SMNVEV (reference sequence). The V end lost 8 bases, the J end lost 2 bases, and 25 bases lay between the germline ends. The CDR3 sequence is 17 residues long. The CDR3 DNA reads TGTGCCAGCGGGGGCCGCGACAGCCAAAACACCGCCTACGAGCAGTACTTC. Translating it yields CASGGRDSQNTAYEQYF.

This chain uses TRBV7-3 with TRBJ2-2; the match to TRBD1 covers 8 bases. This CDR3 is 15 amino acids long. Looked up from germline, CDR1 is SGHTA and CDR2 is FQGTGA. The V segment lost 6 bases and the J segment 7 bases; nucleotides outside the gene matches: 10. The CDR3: CASRGGGTGLGELFF. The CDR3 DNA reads TGTGCCAGCAGAGGAGGCGGGACAGGCCTCGGGGAGCTGTTTTTT.

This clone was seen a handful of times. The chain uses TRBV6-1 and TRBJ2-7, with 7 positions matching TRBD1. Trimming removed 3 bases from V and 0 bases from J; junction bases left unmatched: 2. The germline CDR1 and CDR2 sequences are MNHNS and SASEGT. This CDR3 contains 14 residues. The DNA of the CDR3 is TGTGCCAGCAGTGAGCAGGGGGACTCCTACGAGCAGTACTTC. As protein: CASSEQGDSYEQYF.

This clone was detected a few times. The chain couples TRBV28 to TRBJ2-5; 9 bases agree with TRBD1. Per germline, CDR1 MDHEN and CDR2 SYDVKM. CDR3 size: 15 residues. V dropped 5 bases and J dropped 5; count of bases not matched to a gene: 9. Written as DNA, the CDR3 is TGTGCCAGCAGTGCCACCGGGACAGGGCACGAGACCCAGTACTTC. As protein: CASSATGTGHETQYF.

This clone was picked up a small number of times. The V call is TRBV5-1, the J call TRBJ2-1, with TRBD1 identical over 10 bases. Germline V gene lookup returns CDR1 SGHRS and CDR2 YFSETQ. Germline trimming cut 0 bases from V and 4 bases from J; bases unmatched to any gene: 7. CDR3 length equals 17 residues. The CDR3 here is CASSLEPTGQGYNEQFF. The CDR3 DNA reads TGCGCCAGCAGCTTGGAGCCTACGGGACAGGGGTACAATGAGCAGTTCTTC.

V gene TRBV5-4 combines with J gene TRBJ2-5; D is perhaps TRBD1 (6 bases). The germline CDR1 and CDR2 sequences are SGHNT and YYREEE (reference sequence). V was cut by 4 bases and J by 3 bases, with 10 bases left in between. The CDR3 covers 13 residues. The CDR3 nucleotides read TGTGCCAGCAGCAGGGACATAGAAGAGACCCAGTACTTC. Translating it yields CASSRDIEETQYF.

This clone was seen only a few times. The CDR3 region is CASSIGAGEETQYF. CDR3 bases: TGTGCCAGTAGTATAGGAGCGGGAGAAGAGACCCAGTACTTC. The V gene is TRBV19, the J gene TRBJ2-5, with 8 bases matching TRBD2. The CDR3 runs to 14 residues. Trimming took 1 base from V and 3 from J; bases not matched to a gene: 1. The germline V gene has CDR1 LNHDA and CDR2 SQIVND (reference sequence).

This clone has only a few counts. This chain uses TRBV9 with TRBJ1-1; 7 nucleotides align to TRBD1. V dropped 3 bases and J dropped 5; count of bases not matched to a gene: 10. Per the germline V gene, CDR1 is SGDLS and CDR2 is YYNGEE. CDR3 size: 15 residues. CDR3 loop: CASSAHPQGDTEAFF. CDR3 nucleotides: TGTGCCAGCAGCGCGCACCCTCAGGGGGATACTGAAGCTTTCTTT.

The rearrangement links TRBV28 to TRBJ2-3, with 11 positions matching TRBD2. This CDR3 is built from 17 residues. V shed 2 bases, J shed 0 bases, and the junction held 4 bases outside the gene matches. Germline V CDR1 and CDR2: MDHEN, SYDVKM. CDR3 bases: TGTGCCAGCAGTTTAACCCTAGCGGGAGGTAGCACAGATACGCAGTATTTT. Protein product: CASSLTLAGGSTDTQYF.

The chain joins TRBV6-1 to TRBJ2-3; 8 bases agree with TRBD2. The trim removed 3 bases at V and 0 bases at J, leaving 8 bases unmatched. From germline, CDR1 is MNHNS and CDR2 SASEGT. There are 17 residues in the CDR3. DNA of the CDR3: TGTGCCAGCAGTGAGAGAGGGGCTAGCGGGAGCACAGATACGCAGTATTTT. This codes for CASSERGASGSTDTQYF.